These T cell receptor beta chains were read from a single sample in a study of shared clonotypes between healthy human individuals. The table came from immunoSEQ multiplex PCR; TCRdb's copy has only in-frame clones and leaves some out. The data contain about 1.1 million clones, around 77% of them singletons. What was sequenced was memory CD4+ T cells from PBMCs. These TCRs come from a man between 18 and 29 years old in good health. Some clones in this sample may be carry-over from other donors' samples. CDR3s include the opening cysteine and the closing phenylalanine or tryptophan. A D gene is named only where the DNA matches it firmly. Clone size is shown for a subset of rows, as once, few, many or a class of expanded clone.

CDR3 DNA: TGTGCCAGCAGCTTAAGGTTGGCCACCTTTAATGAGCAGTTCTTC
CDR3 protein: CASSLRLATFNEQFF
J gene: TRBJ2-1
D gene: .
clone size: .
V gene: TRBV7-3

CDR3 DNA: TGTGCCAGCAGTGAATCAGGGAATCGCAATCAGCCCCAGCATTTT
CDR3 protein: CASSESGNRNQPQHF
J gene: TRBJ1-5
D gene: .
clone size: .
V gene: TRBV2

CDR3 DNA: TGCGCCAGCAGCCCAAGCCCCACTGGGGGATACAATGAGCAGTTCTTC
CDR3 protein: CASSPSPTGGYNEQFF
J gene: TRBJ2-1
D gene: .
clone size: .
V gene: TRBV4-1

CDR3 DNA: TGTGCCAGCAGCCGGCCGAACAGGGAGGGGTATGGCTACACCTTC
CDR3 protein: CASSRPNREGYGYTF
J gene: TRBJ1-2
D gene: .
clone size: .
V gene: TRBV5-4

CDR3 DNA: TGTGCCAGCAGCGCCAACTACGAGCAGTACTTC
CDR3 protein: CASSANYEQYF
J gene: TRBJ2-7
D gene: .
clone size: .
V gene: TRBV6-1

CDR3 DNA: TGCGCCAGCAGCCCCGGACAGGGTAGCACTGAAGCTTTCTTT
CDR3 protein: CASSPGQGSTEAFF
J gene: TRBJ1-1
D gene: TRBD1
clone size: .
V gene: TRBV5-1

CDR3 DNA: TGTGCCGCAGACTCACAGATTTTGAACACTGAAGCTTTCTTT
CDR3 protein: CAADSQILNTEAFF
J gene: TRBJ1-1
D gene: .
clone size: .
V gene: TRBV28

CDR3 DNA: TGTGCCAGCAGTTTAAGGGGGAGATGGAACACTGAAGCTTTCTTT
CDR3 protein: CASSLRGRWNTEAFF
J gene: TRBJ1-1
D gene: .
clone size: .
V gene: TRBV28

CDR3 DNA: TGTGCCAGCTCACCCACGGGGTACAATGAGCAGTTCTTC
CDR3 protein: CASSPTGYNEQFF
J gene: TRBJ2-1
D gene: .
clone size: once
V gene: TRBV18

CDR3 DNA: TGTGCCAGCAGTCTAGGGGGGGCTTTCATGAACACTGAAGCTTTCTTT
CDR3 protein: CASSLGGAFMNTEAFF
J gene: TRBJ1-1
D gene: .
clone size: .
V gene: TRBV28

CDR3 DNA: TGCGCCAGCAGTGCTGCGGGAGGGCCGCCCTACAATGAGCAGTTCTTC
CDR3 protein: CASSAAGGPPYNEQFF
J gene: TRBJ2-1
D gene: TRBD2
clone size: .
V gene: TRBV10-1

CDR3 DNA: TGCGCCAGCAGGCGAACCGGGAGGACCACAGATACGCAGTATTTT
CDR3 protein: CASRRTGRTTDTQYF
J gene: TRBJ2-3
D gene: TRBD2
clone size: .
V gene: TRBV5-1

CDR3 DNA: TGTGCCAGCAGCACACCGGGACAGGGAAAGACCCAGTACTTC
CDR3 protein: CASSTPGQGKTQYF
J gene: TRBJ2-5
D gene: TRBD1
clone size: .
V gene: TRBV5-4

CDR3 DNA: TGTGCCAGCTCACCCAGGCGGGAGTCCGATACGCAGTATTTT
CDR3 protein: CASSPRRESDTQYF
J gene: TRBJ2-3
D gene: TRBD2
clone size: .
V gene: TRBV18